Below are 15 T cell receptor beta chains sequenced from a single sample in a study of blood T cells in healthy people across ages. Using a J-beta primer mix together with a sample-barcoded 5' primer, a second PCR was run for roughly 6 to 12 cycles. Via MiXCR, TCRdb re-called the 5' RACE reads, giving one row per CDR3 protein. The repertoire holds more than 1,000,000 distinct CDR3 sequences, around 25% seen once, with about 0.72% in the top ten. Another study also made use of these data, one on T cells of mothers and their children.

The sequenced sample consisted of blood. These receptors were taken from a girl aged 2 to 10 in good health.

This clonotype was seen only a few times. The gene calls are TRBV28 and TRBJ1-2; no definite D call. The CDR3 length is 12 residues. Trimming removed 10 bases from V and 3 bases from J, with 12 bases in between. Per germline, CDR1 MDHEN and CDR2 SYDVKM. In DNA, the CDR3 is TGTGCCACCAAGGTATACGACTATGGCTACACCTTC. Amino acid sequence: CATKVYDYGYTF.

The CDR3 nucleotides read TGTGCCAGCAGCTCGGGACTAGCGGTCTCCTACAATGAGCAGTTCTTC. This encodes CASSSGLAVSYNEQFF. V is TRBV7-2 and J is TRBJ2-1, with 11 bases lining up with TRBD2. Germline-derived CDR1 and CDR2 are SGHTA and FQGNSA. CDR3 length: 16 amino acids. The V and J ends lost 4 bases and 0 bases, in that order; junction bases with no gene match: 2. The full variable domain, rest sourced from reference TRBV7-2 and TRBJ2-1, is GAGVSQSPSNKVTEKGKDVELRCDPISGHTALYWYRQSLGQGLEFLIYFQGNSAPDKSGLPSDRFSAERTGGSVSTLTIQRTQQEDSAVYLCASSSGLAVSYNEQFFGPGTRLTVL.

The chain carries TRBV27 and TRBJ2-7; TRBD1 matches 8 bases. The ends lost 5 bases at V and 2 bases at J; junction bases unmatched: 11. The germline gives CDR1 MNHEY, CDR2 SMNVEV (reference sequence). The CDR3 covers 16 residues. The CDR3, as DNA: TGTGCCAGCAGTACTACTACAGGGGGTACCCCCTACGAGCAGTACTTC. Translation gives CASSTTTGGTPYEQYF.

This chain connects TRBV20-1 to TRBJ1-1; TRBD1 aligns across 7 bases. Germline V gene lookup returns CDR1 DFQATT and CDR2 SNEGSKA (reference sequence). This CDR3 is built from 13 residues. Trimming removed 5 bases from V and 5 bases from J; junction bases left unmatched: 8. CDR3 coding DNA: TGCAGTGCTGAAACAGGGGAGAATACTGAAGCTTTCTTT. It codes for CSAETGENTEAFF.

The chain uses TRBV29-1 and TRBJ1-2, with 7 bases matching TRBD1. The CDR3 runs 15 residues. V was pared by 6 bases and J by 7 bases, with 17 bases of the junction left unmatched. Germline CDR1 SQVTM, CDR2 ANQGSEA. This CDR3 is CSVSPIGQASSGYTF. The CDR3 coding sequence is TGCAGCGTATCACCTATTGGACAGGCTAGTAGTGGCTACACCTTC.

This clonotype was counted between two and nine times. The chain employs TRBV10-3 and TRBJ2-1; tentatively, D is TRBD2 (5 bases). V was trimmed by 0 bases and J by 3 bases, leaving 9 bases between them. Germline V gene data show CDR1 as ENHRY and CDR2 as SYGVKD. The CDR3 totals 15 residues. The CDR3 nucleotides are TGTGCCATCAGTGAGTCAGCGGTTGTCTACAATGAGCAGTTCTTC. It specifies CAISESAVVYNEQFF.

V gene TRBV7-3 combines with J gene TRBJ2-5; 9 bases are a match to TRBD2. The assigned J gene may be wrong: the sequence end matches TRBJ2-1 better. The germline V gene encodes CDR1 SGHTA and CDR2 FQGTGA. CDR3 length: 15 residues. CDR3 sequence reads: CASSLLGLAGNEQFF. For the CDR3, the DNA is TGTGCCAGCAGCTTATTGGGACTAGCTGGCAATGAGCAGTTCTTC.

Regarding this clonotype: A much larger clone lies one base from this, so it may be a read error. V and J are TRBV4-3 and TRBJ2-6, with a possible D match to TRBD1 (5 bases). CDR1 is LGHNA, CDR2 YSLEER, per germline. CDR3 length: 14 amino acids. This CDR3 is CASSQEGGADVLTF. The CDR3 DNA reads as TGCGCCAGCAGCCAAGAGGGTGGGGCCGACGTCCTGACTTTC.

This clonotype was seen only a few times. The chain is built from TRBV29-1 and TRBJ1-2; D gene ambiguous. The length of the CDR3 is 14 residues. V was trimmed by 4 bases and J by 4 bases, leaving 16 bases between them. Germline V gene sequence: CDR1 SQVTM, CDR2 ANQGSEA. CDR3 coding DNA: TGCAGCGTTGCGGCCACCAGTAATTCCTATGGCTACACCTTC. It specifies CSVAATSNSYGYTF.

This rearrangement joins TRBV13 to TRBJ2-5; 14 bases fit TRBD2. V lost 4 bases, J lost 1 base, and 2 bases stayed unmatched. There are 16 residues in the CDR3. Germline V gene data show CDR1 as PRHDT and CDR2 as FYEKMQ (reference sequence). In DNA, the CDR3 is TGTGCCAGCAGCTCGACTAGCGGGAGGGCCCAAGAGACCCAGTACTTC. Translation: CASSSTSGRAQETQYF.

This clonotype occurred a few times. The chain has TRBV20-1 and TRBJ2-1, with 7 bases fitting TRBD2. The end of the DNA aligns better with TRBJ2-5, so the J call may be wrong. This CDR3 is 16 amino acids long. Germline V gives CDR1 DFQATT, CDR2 SNEGSKA (reference sequence). This chain's CDR3 is CSANYPGTKAGETQYF. The DNA for the CDR3 is TGCAGTGCTAACTATCCCGGGACTAAGGCTGGTGAGACCCAGTACTTC.

This clonotype turned up a few times. This chain joins TRBV7-3 and TRBJ2-5, with D perhaps TRBD2 (5 bases). V was cut by 5 bases and J by 5 bases, with 15 bases left in between. Germline-derived CDR1 and CDR2 are SGHTA and FQGTGA. This CDR3 contains 14 residues. The CDR3 sequence is CASSKLGGLETQYF. The CDR3 coding sequence is TGTGCCAGCAGCAAACTAGGCGGACTTGAGACCCAGTACTTC. Filled out from reference TRBV7-3 and TRBJ2-5, the complete variable domain reads GAGVSQTPSNKVTEKGKYVELRCDPISGHTALYWYRQSLGQGPEFLIYFQGTGAADDSGLPNDRFFAVRPEGSVSTLKIQRTERGDSAVYLCASSKLGGLETQYFGPGTRLLVL.

This chain uses TRBV24-1 with TRBJ2-7; TRBD2 might be the D (5 bases). V lost 2 bases and J 2 bases, leaving 9 bases between the germline ends. The CDR3 is made up of 14 amino acids. CDR1 is KGHDR and CDR2 is SFDVKD in the germline V gene. The chain's CDR3 is CATSDSGKPYEQYF. The CDR3 DNA reads as TGTGCCACCAGTGATTCCGGGAAACCCTACGAGCAGTACTTC.

Regarding this clonotype: A junction end diverges from the germline sequence, so it may reflect a read error. The chain joins TRBV20-1 to TRBJ2-2; TRBD1 aligns across 8 bases. The CDR3 is 14 amino acids. Germline V gene lookup returns CDR1 DFQATT and CDR2 SNEGSKA (reference sequence). The CDR3 DNA reads as TGCAGTGCGAGAGCCGGGACAGGCAAAGAACGGCTGTTTTTT. Its protein is CSARAGTGKERLFF.

This clonotype has more than one count but fewer than ten. J is TRBJ2-1 and V is TRBV7-9; 8 nucleotides line up with TRBD2. Per germline, CDR1 SEHNR and CDR2 FQNEAQ (reference sequence). J was trimmed by 5 bases and V by 6 bases; bases with no gene match: 6. The CDR3 consists of 14 residues. CDR3 DNA sequence: TGTGCCAGCAGGAGCGGGAGCATCGACAATGAGCAGTTCTTC. Translated: CASRSGSIDNEQFF.